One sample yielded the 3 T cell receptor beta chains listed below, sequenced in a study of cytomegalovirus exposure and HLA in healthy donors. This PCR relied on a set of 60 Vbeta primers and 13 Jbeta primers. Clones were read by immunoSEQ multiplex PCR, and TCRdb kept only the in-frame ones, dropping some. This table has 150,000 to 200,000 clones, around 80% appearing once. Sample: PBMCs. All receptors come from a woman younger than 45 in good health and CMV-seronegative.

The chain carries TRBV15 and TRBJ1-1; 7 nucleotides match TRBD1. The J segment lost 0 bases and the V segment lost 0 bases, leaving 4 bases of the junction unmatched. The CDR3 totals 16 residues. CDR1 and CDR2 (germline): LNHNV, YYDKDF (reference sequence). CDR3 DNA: TGTGCCACCAGCAGAGATTTGGACAGGTTGAACACTGAAGCTTTCTTT. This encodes CATSRDLDRLNTEAFF.

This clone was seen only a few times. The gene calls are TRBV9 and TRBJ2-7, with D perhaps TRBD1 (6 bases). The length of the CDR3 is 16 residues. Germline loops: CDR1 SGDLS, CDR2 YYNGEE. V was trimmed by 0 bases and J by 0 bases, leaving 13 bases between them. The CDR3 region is CASSVGAGADSYEQYF. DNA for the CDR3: TGTGCCAGCAGCGTAGGGGCAGGGGCCGACTCCTACGAGCAGTACTTC.

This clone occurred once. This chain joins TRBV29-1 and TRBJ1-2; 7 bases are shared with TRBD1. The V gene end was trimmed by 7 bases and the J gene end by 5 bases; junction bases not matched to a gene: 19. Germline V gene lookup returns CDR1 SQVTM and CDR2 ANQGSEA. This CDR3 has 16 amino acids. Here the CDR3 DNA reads TGCAGCGCCCCAACGAGGGGGACAGAGGGTCATTATGGCTACACCTTC. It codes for CSAPTRGTEGHYGYTF.